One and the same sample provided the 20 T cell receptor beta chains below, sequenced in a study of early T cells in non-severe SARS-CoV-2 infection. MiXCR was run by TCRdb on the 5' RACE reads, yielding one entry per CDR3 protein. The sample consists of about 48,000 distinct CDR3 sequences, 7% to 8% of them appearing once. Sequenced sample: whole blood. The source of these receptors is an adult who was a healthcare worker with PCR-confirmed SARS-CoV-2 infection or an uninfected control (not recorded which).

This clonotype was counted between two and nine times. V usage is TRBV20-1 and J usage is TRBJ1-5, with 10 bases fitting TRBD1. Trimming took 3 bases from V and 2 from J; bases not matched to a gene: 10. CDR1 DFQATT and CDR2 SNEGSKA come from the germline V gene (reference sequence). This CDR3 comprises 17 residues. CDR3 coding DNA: TGCAGTGCTAGTGGGGACAGGGGTGTCGGAGGCAATCAGCCCCAGCATTTT. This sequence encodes CSASGDRGVGGNQPQHF.

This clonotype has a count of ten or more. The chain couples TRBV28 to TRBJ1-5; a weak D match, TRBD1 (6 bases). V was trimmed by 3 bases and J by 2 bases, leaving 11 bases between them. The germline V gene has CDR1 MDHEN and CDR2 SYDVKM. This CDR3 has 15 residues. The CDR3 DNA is TGTGCCAGCAGTTTGCAGGGGACTCGCAATCAGCCCCAGCATTTT. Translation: CASSLQGTRNQPQHF.

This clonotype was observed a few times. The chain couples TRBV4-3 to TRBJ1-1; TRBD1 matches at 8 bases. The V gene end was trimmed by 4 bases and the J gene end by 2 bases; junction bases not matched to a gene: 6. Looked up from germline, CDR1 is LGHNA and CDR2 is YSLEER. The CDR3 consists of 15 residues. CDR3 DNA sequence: TGCGCCAGCAGCCCACAACAGGGGGTTAACACTGAAGCTTTCTTT. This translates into CASSPQQGVNTEAFF.

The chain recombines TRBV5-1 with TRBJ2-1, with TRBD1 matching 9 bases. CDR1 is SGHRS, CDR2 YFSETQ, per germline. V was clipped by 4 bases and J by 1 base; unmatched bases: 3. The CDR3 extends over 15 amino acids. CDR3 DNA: TGCGCCAGCAGCCAGGGACAGGGATCCTACAATGAGCAGTTCTTC. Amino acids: CASSQGQGSYNEQFF.

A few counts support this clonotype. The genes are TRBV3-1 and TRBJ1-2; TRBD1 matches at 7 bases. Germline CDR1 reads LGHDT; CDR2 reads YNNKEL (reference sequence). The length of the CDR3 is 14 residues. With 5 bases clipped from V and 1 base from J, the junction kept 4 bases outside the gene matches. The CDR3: CASSFRGGNYGYTF. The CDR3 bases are TGTGCCAGCAGCTTCAGGGGGGGTAACTATGGCTACACCTTC. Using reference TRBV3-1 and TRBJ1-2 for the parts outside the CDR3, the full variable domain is DTAVSQTPKYLVTQMGNDKSIKCEQNLGHDTMYWYKQDSKKFLKIMFSYNNKELIINETVPNRFSPKSPDKAHLNLHINSLELGDSAVYFCASSFRGGNYGYTFGSGTRLTVV.

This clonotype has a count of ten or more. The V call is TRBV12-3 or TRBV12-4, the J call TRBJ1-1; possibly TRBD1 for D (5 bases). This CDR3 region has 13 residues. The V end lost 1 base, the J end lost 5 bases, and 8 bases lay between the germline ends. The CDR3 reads CASSLESGTEAFF. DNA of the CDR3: TGTGCCAGCAGTTTAGAATCAGGGACTGAAGCTTTCTTT.

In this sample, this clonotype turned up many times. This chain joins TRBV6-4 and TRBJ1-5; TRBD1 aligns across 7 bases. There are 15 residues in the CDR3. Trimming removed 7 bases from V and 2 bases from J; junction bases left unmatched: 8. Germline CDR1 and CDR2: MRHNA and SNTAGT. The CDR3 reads CASIQQGSGNQPQHF. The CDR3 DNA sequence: TGTGCCAGCATTCAACAGGGGAGCGGCAATCAGCCCCAGCATTTT.

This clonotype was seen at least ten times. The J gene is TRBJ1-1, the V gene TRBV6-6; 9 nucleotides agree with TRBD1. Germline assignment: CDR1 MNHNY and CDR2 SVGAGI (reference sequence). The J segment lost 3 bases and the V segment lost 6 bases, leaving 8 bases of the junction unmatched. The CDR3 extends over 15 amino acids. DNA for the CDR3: TGTGCCAGCAGGAATCACAGGGGGCTGGACACTGAAGCTTTCTTT. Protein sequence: CASRNHRGLDTEAFF.

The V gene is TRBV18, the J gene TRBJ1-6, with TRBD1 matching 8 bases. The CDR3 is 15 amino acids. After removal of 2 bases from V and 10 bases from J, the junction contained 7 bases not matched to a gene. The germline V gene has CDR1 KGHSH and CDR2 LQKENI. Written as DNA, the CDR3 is TGTGCCAGCTCACCATTTTCGGACAGGGACTCACCCCTCCACTTT. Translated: CASSPFSDRDSPLHF.

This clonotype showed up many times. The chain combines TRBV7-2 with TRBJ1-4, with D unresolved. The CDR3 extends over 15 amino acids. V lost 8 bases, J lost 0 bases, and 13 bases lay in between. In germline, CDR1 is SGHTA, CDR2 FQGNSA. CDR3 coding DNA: TGTGCCAGCTCCCGGGAAGGTGCAACTAATGAAAAACTGTTTTTT. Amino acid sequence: CASSREGATNEKLFF.

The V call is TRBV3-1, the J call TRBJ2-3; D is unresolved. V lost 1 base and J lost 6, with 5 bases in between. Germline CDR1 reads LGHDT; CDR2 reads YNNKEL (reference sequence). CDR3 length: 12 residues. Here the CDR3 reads CASSQVRDTQYF. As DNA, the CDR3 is TGTGCCAGCAGCCAAGTCCGGGATACGCAGTATTTT.

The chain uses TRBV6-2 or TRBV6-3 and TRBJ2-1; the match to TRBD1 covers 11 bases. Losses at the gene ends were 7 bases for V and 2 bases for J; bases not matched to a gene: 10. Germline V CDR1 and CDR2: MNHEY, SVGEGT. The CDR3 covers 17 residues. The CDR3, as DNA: TGTGCCAGCACCGAAGGCGGGACAGGGGGTCCCTACAATGAGCAGTTCTTC. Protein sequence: CASTEGGTGGPYNEQFF.

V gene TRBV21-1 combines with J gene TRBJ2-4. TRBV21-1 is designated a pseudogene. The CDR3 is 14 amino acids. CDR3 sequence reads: CASSKHTAKNIQYF. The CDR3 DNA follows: TGTGCCAGCAGCAAGCACACAGCCAAAAACATTCAGTACTTC.

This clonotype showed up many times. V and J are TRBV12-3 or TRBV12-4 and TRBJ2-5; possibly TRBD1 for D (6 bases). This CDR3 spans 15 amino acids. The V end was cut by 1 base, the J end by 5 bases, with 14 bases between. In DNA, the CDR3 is TGTGCCAGCAGTTTAGAGGGGGTCCAAGCGGAGACCCAGTACTTC. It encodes CASSLEGVQAETQYF.

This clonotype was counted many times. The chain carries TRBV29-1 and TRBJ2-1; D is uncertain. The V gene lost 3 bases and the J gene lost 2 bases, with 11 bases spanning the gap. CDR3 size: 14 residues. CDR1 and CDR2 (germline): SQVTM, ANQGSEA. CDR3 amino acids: CSVDGASPYNEQFF. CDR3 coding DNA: TGCAGCGTTGATGGAGCCAGTCCCTACAATGAGCAGTTCTTC.

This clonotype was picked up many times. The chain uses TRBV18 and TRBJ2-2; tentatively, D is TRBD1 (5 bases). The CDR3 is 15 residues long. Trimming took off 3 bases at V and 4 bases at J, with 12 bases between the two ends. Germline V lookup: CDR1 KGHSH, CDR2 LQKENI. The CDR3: CASSPEGVITGELFF. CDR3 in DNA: TGTGCCAGCTCACCCGAAGGGGTGATCACCGGGGAGCTGTTTTTT.

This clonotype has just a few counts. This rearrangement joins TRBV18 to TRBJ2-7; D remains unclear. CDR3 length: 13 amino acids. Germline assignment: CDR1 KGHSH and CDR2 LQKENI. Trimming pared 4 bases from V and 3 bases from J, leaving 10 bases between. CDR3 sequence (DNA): TGTGCCAGCTCACTGGAACAGATCTACGAGCAGTACTTC. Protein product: CASSLEQIYEQYF.

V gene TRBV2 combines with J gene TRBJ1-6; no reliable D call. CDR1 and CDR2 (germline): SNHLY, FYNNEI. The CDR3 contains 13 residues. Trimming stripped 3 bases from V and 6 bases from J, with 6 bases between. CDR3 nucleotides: TGTGCCAGCAGTGAGGAGGGTAATTCACCCCTCCACTTT. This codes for CASSEEGNSPLHF.

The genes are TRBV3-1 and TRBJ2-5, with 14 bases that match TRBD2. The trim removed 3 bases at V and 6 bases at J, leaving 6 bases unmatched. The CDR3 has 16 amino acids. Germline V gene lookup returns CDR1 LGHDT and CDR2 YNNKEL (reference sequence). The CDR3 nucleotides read TGTGCCAGCAGCCATTCCGGGACTAGCGGGGGAAAGACCCAGTACTTC. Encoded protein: CASSHSGTSGGKTQYF.

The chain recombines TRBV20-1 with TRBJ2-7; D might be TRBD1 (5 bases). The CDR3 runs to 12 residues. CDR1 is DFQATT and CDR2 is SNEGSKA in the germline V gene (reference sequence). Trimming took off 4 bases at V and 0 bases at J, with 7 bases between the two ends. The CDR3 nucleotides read TGCAGTGCTATGACAGACTCCTACGAGCAGTACTTC. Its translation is CSAMTDSYEQYF.